This T cell receptor (beta chain) was sequenced during a study of cytomegalovirus exposure and HLA in healthy donors. Across the whole study: There were about 85 million unique TCRs (from HLA-typed donors) in an early data release. Study outcomes and limitations: The productive fraction for most TCR beta V segments was about 87% or about 30% in an earlier analysis.

The PCR ran on 60 Vbeta and 13 Jbeta primers. This table comes from immunoSEQ multiplex PCR, and its TCRdb copy is limited to in-frame clones, with some not included. In the table there are around 300,000 clones, just over 70% of which are singletons. A word on this clone: The antigen remains unidentified.

Sequenced material: PBMCs. The sequence was obtained from a female donor in good health and CMV-seronegative.

CDR3 DNA sequence: TGCGCCAGCAGCCGGGACAGTAATTCACCCCTCCACTTT. The encoded protein is CASSRDSNSPLHF. The J gene is TRBJ1-6, the V gene TRBV5-1; 7 nucleotides match TRBD1. Germline V gives CDR1 SGHRS, CDR2 YFSETQ. V shed 4 bases, J shed 6 bases, and the junction held 1 base outside the gene matches. The CDR3 runs 13 residues.